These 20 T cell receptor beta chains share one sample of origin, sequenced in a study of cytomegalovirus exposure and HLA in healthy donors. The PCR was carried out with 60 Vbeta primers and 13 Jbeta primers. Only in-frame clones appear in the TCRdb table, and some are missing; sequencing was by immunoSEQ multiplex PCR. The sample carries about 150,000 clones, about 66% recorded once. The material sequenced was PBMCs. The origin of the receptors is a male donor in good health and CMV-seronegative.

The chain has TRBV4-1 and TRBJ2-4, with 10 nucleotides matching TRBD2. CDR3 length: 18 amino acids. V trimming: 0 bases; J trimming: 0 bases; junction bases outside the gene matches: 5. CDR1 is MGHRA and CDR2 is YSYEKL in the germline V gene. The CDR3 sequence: CASSQDPAGGLAKNIQYF. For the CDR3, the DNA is TGCGCCAGCAGCCAAGATCCAGCGGGGGGGCTAGCCAAAAACATTCAGTACTTC.

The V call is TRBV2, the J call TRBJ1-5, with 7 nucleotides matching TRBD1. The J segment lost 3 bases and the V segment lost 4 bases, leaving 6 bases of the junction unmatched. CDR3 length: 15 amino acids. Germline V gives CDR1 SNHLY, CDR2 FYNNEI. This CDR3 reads CASSGQGQNNQPQHF. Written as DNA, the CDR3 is TGTGCCAGCAGTGGACAGGGTCAAAACAATCAGCCCCAGCATTTT. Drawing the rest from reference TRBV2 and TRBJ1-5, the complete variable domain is EPEVTQTPSHQVTQMGQEVILRCVPISNHLYFYWYRQILGQKVEFLVSFYNNEISEKSEIFDDQFSVERPDGSNFTLKIRSTKLEDSAMYFCASSGQGQNNQPQHFGDGTRLSIL.

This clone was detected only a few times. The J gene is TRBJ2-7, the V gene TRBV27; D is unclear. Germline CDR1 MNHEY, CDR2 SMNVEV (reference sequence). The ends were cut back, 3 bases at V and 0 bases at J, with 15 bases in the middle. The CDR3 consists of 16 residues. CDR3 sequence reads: CASSLSKAVSSYEQYF. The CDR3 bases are TGTGCCAGCAGTTTGAGTAAGGCGGTTAGCTCCTACGAGCAGTACTTC.

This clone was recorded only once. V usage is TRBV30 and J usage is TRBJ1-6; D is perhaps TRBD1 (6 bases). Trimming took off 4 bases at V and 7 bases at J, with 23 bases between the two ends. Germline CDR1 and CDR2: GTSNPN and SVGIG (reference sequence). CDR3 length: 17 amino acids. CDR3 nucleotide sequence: TGTGCCTGGACGTACCCGGTCAGGGGCCTGTGGAATTCACCCCTCCACTTT. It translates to CAWTYPVRGLWNSPLHF.

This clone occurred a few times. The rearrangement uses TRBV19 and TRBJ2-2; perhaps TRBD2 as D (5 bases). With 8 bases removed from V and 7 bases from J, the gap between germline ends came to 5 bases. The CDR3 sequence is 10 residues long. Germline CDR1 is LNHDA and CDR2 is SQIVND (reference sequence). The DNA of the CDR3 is TGTGCCAGTCGGGGCGGGGAGCTGTTTTTT. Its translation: CASRGGELFF. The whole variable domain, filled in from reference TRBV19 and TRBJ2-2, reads DGGITQSPKYLFRKEGQNVTLSCEQNLNHDAMYWYRQDPGQGLRLIYYSQIVNDFQKGDIAEGYSVSREKKESFPLTVTSAQKNPTAFYLCASRGGELFFGEGSRLTVL.

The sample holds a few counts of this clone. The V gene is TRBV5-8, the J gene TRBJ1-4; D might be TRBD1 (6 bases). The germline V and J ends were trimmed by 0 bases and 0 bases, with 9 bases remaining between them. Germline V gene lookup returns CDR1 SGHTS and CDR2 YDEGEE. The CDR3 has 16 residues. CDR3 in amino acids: CASSLGTVATNEKLFF. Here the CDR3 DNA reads TGTGCCAGCAGCTTGGGGACAGTTGCAACTAATGAAAAACTGTTTTTT. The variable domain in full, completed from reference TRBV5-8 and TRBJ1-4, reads EAGVTQSPTHLIKTRGQQATLRCSPISGHTSVYWYQQALGLGLQFLLWYDEGEERNRGNFPPRFSGRQFPNYSSELNVNALELEDSALYLCASSLGTVATNEKLFFGSGTQLSVL.

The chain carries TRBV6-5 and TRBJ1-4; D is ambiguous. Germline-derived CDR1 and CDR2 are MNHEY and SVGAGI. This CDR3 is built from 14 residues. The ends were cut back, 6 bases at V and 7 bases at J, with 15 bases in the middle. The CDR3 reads CASSRTVNSEKLFF. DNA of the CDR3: TGTGCCAGCAGCCGGACTGTTAACTCTGAAAAACTGTTTTTT.

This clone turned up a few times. The CDR3 region is CAITGDLSYEQYF. CDR3 DNA: TGTGCCATCACAGGGGATCTCTCCTACGAGCAGTACTTC. V gene TRBV10-3 combines with J gene TRBJ2-7, with D possibly TRBD1 on 6 matching bases. Trimming took 7 bases from V and 0 from J, leaving 10 bases between them. CDR1 is ENHRY, CDR2 SYGVKD, per germline. The CDR3 contains 13 residues.

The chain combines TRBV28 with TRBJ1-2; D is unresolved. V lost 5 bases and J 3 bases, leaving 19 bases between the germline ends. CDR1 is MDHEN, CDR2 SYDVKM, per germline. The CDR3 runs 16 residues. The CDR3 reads CASSKGWRARYYGYTF. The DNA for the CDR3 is TGTGCCAGCAGTAAAGGTTGGCGGGCGAGATACTATGGCTACACCTTC.

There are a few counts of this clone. This CDR3 is CASNPLTSGGARQFF. DNA of the CDR3: TGTGCCAGCAACCCTCTCACTAGCGGGGGGGCCCGGCAGTTCTTC. This sequence joins TRBV7-2 and TRBJ2-1, with 13 nucleotides matching TRBD2. Per the germline V gene, CDR1 is SGHTA and CDR2 is FQGNSA. Losses at the gene ends were 7 bases for V and 12 bases for J; bases not matched to a gene: 12. The CDR3 has 15 residues.

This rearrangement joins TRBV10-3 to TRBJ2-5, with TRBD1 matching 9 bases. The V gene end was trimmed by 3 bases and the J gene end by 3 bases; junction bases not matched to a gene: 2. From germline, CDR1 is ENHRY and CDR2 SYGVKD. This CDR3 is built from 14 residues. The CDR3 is CAISDRQGEETQYF. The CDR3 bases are TGTGCCATCAGTGACAGACAGGGGGAAGAGACCCAGTACTTC.

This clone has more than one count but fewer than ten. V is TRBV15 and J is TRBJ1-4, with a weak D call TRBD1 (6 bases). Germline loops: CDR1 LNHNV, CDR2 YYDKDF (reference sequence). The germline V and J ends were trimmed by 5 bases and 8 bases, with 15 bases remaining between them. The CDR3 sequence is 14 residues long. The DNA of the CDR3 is TGTGCCACCAGCCCTCAGGGGATTGGCGAAAAACTGTTTTTT. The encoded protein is CATSPQGIGEKLFF.

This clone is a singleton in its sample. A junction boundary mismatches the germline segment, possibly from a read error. The CDR3 region has the DNA TGTGCCAGCAGGGACTACGGCGGGGAGCTGTTTTTT. Translated, it gives CASRDYGGELFF. The J gene is TRBJ2-2, the V gene TRBV6-4, with a tentative D call TRBD2 (6 bases). CDR1 MRHNA and CDR2 SNTAGT come from the germline V gene. The CDR3 spans 12 residues.

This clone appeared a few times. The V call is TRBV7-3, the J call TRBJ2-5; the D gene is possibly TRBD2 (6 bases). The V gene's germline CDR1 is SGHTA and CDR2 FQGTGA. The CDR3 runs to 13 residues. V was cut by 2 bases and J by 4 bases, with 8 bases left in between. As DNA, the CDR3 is TGTGCCAGCAGCTTACGGGAGCGAGAGACCCAGTACTTC. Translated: CASSLRERETQYF.

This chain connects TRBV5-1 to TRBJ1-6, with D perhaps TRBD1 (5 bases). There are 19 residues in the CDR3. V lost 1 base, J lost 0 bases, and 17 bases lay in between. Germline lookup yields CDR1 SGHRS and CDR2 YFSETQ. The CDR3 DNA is TGCGCCAGCAGCTTGAGCGGGGACCTGATTAGCTCCTATAATTCACCCCTCCACTTT. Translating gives CASSLSGDLISSYNSPLHF.

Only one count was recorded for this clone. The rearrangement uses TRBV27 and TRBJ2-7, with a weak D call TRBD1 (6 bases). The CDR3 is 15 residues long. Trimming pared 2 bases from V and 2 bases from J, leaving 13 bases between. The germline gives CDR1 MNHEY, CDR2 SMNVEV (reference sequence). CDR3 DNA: TGTGCCAGCAGTTTACGGACAGACTTAACCTACGAGCAGTACTTC. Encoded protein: CASSLRTDLTYEQYF.

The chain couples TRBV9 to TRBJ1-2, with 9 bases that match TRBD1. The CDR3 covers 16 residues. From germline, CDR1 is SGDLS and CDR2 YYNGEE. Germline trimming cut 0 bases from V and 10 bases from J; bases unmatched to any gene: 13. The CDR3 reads CASSVASDGTGTLYTF. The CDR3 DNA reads TGTGCCAGCAGCGTAGCTTCAGACGGGACAGGGACCCTCTACACCTTC.

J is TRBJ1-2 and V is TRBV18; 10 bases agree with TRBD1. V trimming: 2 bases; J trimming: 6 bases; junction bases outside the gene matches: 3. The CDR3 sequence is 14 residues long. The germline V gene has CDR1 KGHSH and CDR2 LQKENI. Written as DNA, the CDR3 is TGTGCCAGCTCACCAGAGGGACAGGGGAATGGCTACACCTTC. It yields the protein CASSPEGQGNGYTF.

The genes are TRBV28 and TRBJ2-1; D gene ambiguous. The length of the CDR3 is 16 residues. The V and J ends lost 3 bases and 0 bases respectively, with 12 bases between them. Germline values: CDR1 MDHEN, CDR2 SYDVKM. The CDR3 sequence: CASSFPPWSSYNEQFF. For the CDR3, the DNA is TGTGCCAGCAGTTTCCCGCCCTGGAGCTCCTACAATGAGCAGTTCTTC.

CDR3 nucleotides: TGCAGCGTTGAAGCGGCCAGGGGAGGGACTGAAGCTTTCTTT. Encoded protein: CSVEAARGGTEAFF. The V and J genes are TRBV29-1 and TRBJ1-1, with a weak D call TRBD1 (6 bases). V lost 1 base and J 5 bases, leaving 14 bases between the germline ends. This CDR3 is 14 amino acids long. Germline lookup yields CDR1 SQVTM and CDR2 ANQGSEA.